A selection of T cell receptor beta chains follows, all from one sample in a study of blood T cell repertoires in COVID-19. Measured with immunoSEQ multiplex PCR; TCRdb has only the in-frame clones, and not every one. The sample lists some 200,000 clones; around 84% were seen once. The sample was peripheral blood. The receptors derive from a man older than 75 with acute or convalescent COVID-19. The conserved cysteine and the conserved F or W are not part of the CDR3 here. Fields, in order: V gene, CDR3 protein.

TRBV18 | ASSPPRGTGH
TRBV5-1 | ASSLRESDTQY
TRBV2 | ASSIQVIGELF
TRBV6-5 | ASSWGQGSYNEQF
TRBV10-3 | AISSRVAHYGYT
TRBV11-3 | ASSPTGASTDTQY
TRBV18 | ASSLTGELYNEQF
TRBV4-2 | ASSQDWANSGNTIY
TRBV19 | ASTSTGYPYEQY
TRBV7-6 | ASFGRGEGNTIY